Presented here are 16 T cell receptor beta chains from one specimen sequenced in a study of vaccination and CD4 T cells after COVID-19. No antigen is known for these receptors. The Oncomine TCR Beta short-read assay was what sequenced the DNA obtained from cultured CD4+ T cells. TCRdb re-derived calls from the PCR reads in MiXCR, one entry per CDR3 protein. The profile shows some 20,000 distinct CDR3 sequences, 40% to 50% of them singletons. Described treatment: roughly 10-day PBMC culture with coronavirus spike peptide pools or control peptides (ViraFEST assay). Material for sequencing was CD4+ T cells from blood, cultured in vitro. Source of these receptors: a human donor who had recovered from COVID-19.

This clonotype was detected only a few times. The CDR3 reads CASSKDSEYEQYF. CDR3 bases: TGTGCCAGCAGTAAGGACAGTGAGTACGAGCAGTACTTC. The genes are TRBV6-1 and TRBJ2-7, with D maybe TRBD1 (6 bases). The CDR3 extends over 13 amino acids. Germline assignment: CDR1 MNHNS and CDR2 SASEGT. The V end lost 5 bases, the J end lost 4 bases, and 12 bases lay between the germline ends.

This clonotype has just one count. The chain recombines TRBV4-3 with TRBJ2-3; D gene ambiguous. Germline V gives CDR1 LGHNA, CDR2 YSLEER. The length of the CDR3 is 17 residues. Trimming took off 1 base at V and 0 bases at J, with 14 bases between the two ends. As DNA, the CDR3 is TGCGCCAGCAGCCAAGGGCCCCGACATTTTAGCACAGATACGCAGTATTTT. Encoded protein: CASSQGPRHFSTDTQYF.

The chain has TRBV7-2 and TRBJ1-2, with TRBD1 matching 9 bases. J lost 5 bases, V lost 5 bases, and 15 bases had no gene match. Per germline, CDR1 SGHTA and CDR2 FQGNSA. The CDR3 loop spans 17 amino acids. The CDR3 is CASSPRGQGFEGYGYTF. The CDR3 DNA reads TGTGCCAGCAGCCCTCGGGGACAGGGCTTCGAGGGGTATGGCTACACCTTC.

The chain recombines TRBV19 with TRBJ2-7; 9 nucleotides align to TRBD1. V trimming: 1 base; J trimming: 7 bases; junction bases outside the gene matches: 8. Per the germline V gene, CDR1 is LNHDA and CDR2 is SQIVND (reference sequence). The CDR3 totals 15 residues. The DNA of the CDR3 is TGTGCCAGTAGTATAGCAGTACAGGGGGCGCGGGAGCAGTACTTC. Its protein is CASSIAVQGAREQYF.

The chain is built from TRBV19 and TRBJ1-5; 9 bases line up with TRBD1. The CDR3 is 15 residues long. CDR1 is LNHDA, CDR2 SQIVND, per germline (reference sequence). Trimming removed 7 bases from V and 9 bases from J; junction bases left unmatched: 13. The chain's CDR3 is CASTSNRDRDLPQHF. The CDR3 DNA follows: TGTGCCAGTACCTCGAACCGGGACAGGGATTTGCCCCAGCATTTT.

The V and J genes are TRBV6-1 and TRBJ2-7; a weak D match, TRBD2 (7 bases). The V end lost 5 bases, the J end lost 6 bases, and 17 bases lay between the germline ends. This CDR3 has 14 amino acids. The germline V gene encodes CDR1 MNHNS and CDR2 SASEGT. CDR3 amino acids: CASSLSKGGREQYF. CDR3 DNA sequence: TGTGCCAGCAGTCTCTCTAAGGGGGGGCGCGAGCAGTACTTC.

The rearrangement links TRBV24-1 to TRBJ1-5; D uncertain. Germline lookup yields CDR1 KGHDR and CDR2 SFDVKD. The ends were cut back, 3 bases at V and 4 bases at J, with 9 bases in the middle. This CDR3 region has 14 residues. The CDR3 here is CATSDPSLNQPQHF. The CDR3 DNA is TGTGCCACCAGTGATCCGTCATTAAATCAGCCCCAGCATTTT.

This clonotype turned up a few times. This chain joins TRBV7-8 and TRBJ2-7, with D hard to call. The CDR3 is made up of 14 amino acids. With 1 base removed from V and 2 bases from J, the gap between germline ends came to 9 bases. Per germline, CDR1 SGHVS and CDR2 FQNEAQ. CDR3 coding DNA: TGTGCCAGCAGCTTAGAGGTCGGAACCTACGAGCAGTACTTC. Translation gives CASSLEVGTYEQYF. Drawing the rest from reference TRBV7-8 and TRBJ2-7, the complete variable domain is GAGVSQSPRYKVAKRGQDVALRCDPISGHVSLFWYQQALGQGPEFLTYFQNEAQLDKSGLPSDRFFAERPEGSVSTLKIQRTQQEDSAVYLCASSLEVGTYEQYFGPGTRLTVT.

This chain links TRBV20-1 with TRBJ1-6; D gene unclear. The CDR3 is 14 amino acids. Germline lookup yields CDR1 DFQATT and CDR2 SNEGSKA (reference sequence). The CDR3 region is CSERPTSPDSPLHF. The CDR3 DNA reads TGCAGCGAGAGGCCAACCAGCCCTGATTCACCCCTCCACTTT.

This clonotype occurred a few times. J is TRBJ2-4 and V is TRBV6-1; 9 bases line up with TRBD1. Germline assignment: CDR1 MNHNS and CDR2 SASEGT. The CDR3 runs 15 residues. J gave up 0 bases and V 10 bases, and 7 bases lay outside the gene matches. The CDR3 region has the DNA TGTGCCACCAGGGACAGGGACTTAGCCAAAAACATTCAGTACTTC. Translated: CATRDRDLAKNIQYF.

The chain links TRBV7-2 to TRBJ2-7; D might be TRBD2 (6 bases). Germline V gene lookup returns CDR1 SGHTA and CDR2 FQGNSA. The V end was cut by 3 bases, the J end by 3 bases, with 12 bases between. This CDR3 comprises 14 residues. Written as DNA, the CDR3 is TGTGCCAGCAGCTTGGTAAGGAGGGGCTACGAGCAGTACTTC. This codes for CASSLVRRGYEQYF. The entire variable domain, with the rest obtained from reference TRBV7-2 and TRBJ2-7, is as follows: GAGVSQSPSNKVTEKGKDVELRCDPISGHTALYWYRQSLGQGLEFLIYFQGNSAPDKSGLPSDRFSAERTGGSVSTLTIQRTQQEDSAVYLCASSLVRRGYEQYFGPGTRLTVT.

V usage is TRBV7-9 and J usage is TRBJ1-2, with D perhaps matching TRBD1 (6 bases). CDR1 is SEHNR and CDR2 is FQNEAQ in the germline V gene (reference sequence). The CDR3 totals 14 residues. The V gene lost 1 base and the J gene lost 8 bases, with 14 bases spanning the gap. The CDR3 here is CASSLEVQGAGYTF. In DNA, the CDR3 is TGTGCCAGCAGCTTAGAGGTACAGGGAGCAGGCTACACCTTC.

This chain connects TRBV21-1 to TRBJ2-3; the DNA was not used to check the table's D call, TRBD2. TRBV21-1 is a recognized pseudogene. The CDR3 loop spans 19 amino acids. This CDR3 reads CASSKAPSNGPASTDTQYF. The DNA for the CDR3 is TGTGCCAGCAGCAAAGCCCCCAGTAACGGCCCGGCTAGCACAGATACGCAGTATTTT.

This chain joins TRBV10-2 and TRBJ2-1; D might be TRBD2 (7 bases). The V end lost 6 bases, the J end lost 9 bases, and 18 bases lay between the germline ends. In germline, CDR1 is WSHSY, CDR2 SAAADI. This CDR3 contains 14 residues. CDR3 sequence reads: CASRGLVRGGEQFF. Here the CDR3 DNA reads TGCGCCAGCAGAGGACTAGTGAGAGGGGGTGAGCAGTTCTTC.

The chain is built from TRBV6-1 and TRBJ2-7; TRBD1 aligns across 10 bases. Germline trimming cut 11 bases from V and 6 bases from J; bases unmatched to any gene: 13. This CDR3 is built from 14 residues. Germline V gene sequence: CDR1 MNHNS, CDR2 SASEGT. CDR3 DNA sequence: TGTGCCCTCGGCTCGGGGGGACAGGGGCGCGAGCAGTACTTC. Translation: CALGSGGQGREQYF.

This chain joins TRBV28 and TRBJ2-3; TRBD1 matches at 8 bases. Germline values: CDR1 MDHEN, CDR2 SYDVKM. J gave up 0 bases and V 4 bases, and 9 bases lay outside the gene matches. This CDR3 contains 17 residues. CDR3 loop: CASSSGGWTGSTDTQYF. The CDR3 nucleotides read TGTGCCAGCAGTTCAGGGGGCTGGACAGGAAGCACAGATACGCAGTATTTT.